This T cell receptor (beta chain) was sequenced in a study of blood T cell repertoires in COVID-19. Study as a whole: Both acute and convalescent COVID-19 samples were obtained from the United States, Italy and Spain. T cells, B-cell-depleted T cells, or PBMCs supplied cDNA or gDNA.

The CDR3 consists of 17 residues. CDR1 and CDR2 (germline): SGHRS, YFSETQ. V was cut by 0 bases and J by 0 bases, with 13 bases left in between. As processed by the authors: The authors estimated nucleated cell counts from reference gene primer amplification. Produced via immunoSEQ multiplex PCR; TCRdb's table is partial and in-frame only. The DNA was the basis for D and trimming; V, J and clone size are from that table. The sample shows roughly 190,000 clones, just under 90% of them seen only once. The sequenced sample was peripheral blood. This TCR was recovered from a man in his late teens or twenties with active or convalescent COVID-19. This chain connects TRBV5-1 to TRBJ2-1, with D possibly matching TRBD2 (6 bases). The DNA of the CDR3 is TGCGCCAGCAGCTTGGTGGGCGGGGCTAGCTCCTACAATGAGCAGTTCTTC. It is translated as CASSLVGGASSYNEQFF.